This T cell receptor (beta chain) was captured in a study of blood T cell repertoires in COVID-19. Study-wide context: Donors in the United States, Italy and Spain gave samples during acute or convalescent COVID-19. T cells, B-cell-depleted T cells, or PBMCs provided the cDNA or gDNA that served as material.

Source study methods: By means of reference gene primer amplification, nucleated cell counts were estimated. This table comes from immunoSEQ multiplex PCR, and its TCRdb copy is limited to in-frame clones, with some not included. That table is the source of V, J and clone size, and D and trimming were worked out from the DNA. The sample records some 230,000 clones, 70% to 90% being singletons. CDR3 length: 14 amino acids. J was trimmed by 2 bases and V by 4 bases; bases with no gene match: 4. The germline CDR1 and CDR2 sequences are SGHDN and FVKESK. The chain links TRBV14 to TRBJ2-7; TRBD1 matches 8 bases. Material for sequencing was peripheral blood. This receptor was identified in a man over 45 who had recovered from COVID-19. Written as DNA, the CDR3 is TGTGCCAGCAGCCCGACAGGGGTCACCTACGAGCAGTACTTC. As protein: CASSPTGVTYEQYF. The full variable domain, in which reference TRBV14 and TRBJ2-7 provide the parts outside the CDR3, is EAGVTQFPSHSVIEKGQTVTLRCDPISGHDNLYWYRRVMGKEIKFLLHFVKESKQDESGMPNNRFLAERTGGTYSTLKVQPAELEDSGVYFCASSPTGVTYEQYFGPGTRLTVT.